These T cell receptor beta chains were read from a single sample in a study of blood T cell repertoires in COVID-19. TCRdb's copy holds only in-frame clones and misses some; the assay was immunoSEQ multiplex PCR. The data contain 150,000 or so clones, approximately 90% of them singletons. Sequencing input: peripheral blood. These receptors were taken from a man in his fifties or sixties with active or convalescent COVID-19. CDR3s include the opening cysteine and the closing phenylalanine or tryptophan. Fields, in order: V gene, D gene, CDR3 length, clone size, J gene, CDR3 DNA, CDR3 protein. D genes are given only for firm matches. Clone size is given for some rows only: seen once, a few or many times, or a class if the clone is expanded.

TRBV9,TRBD1,14,once,TRBJ1-1,TGTGCCAGCAGCGTAGAAGGGGGCCCCACTGAAGCTTTCTTT,CASSVEGGPTEAFF
TRBV19,TRBD2,17,NA,TRBJ2-1,TGTGCCAGTAGTATAGACCCGGGACTAGCGGTATACAATGAGCAGTTCTTC,CASSIDPGLAVYNEQFF
TRBV3-1/TRBV3-2,TRBD2,18,NA,TRBJ2-1,TGTGCCAGCAGCCAAGTAATAGGGAGGGATGAGTCCTACAATGAGCAGTTCTTC,CASSQVIGRDESYNEQFF
TRBV6-1,NA,14,NA,TRBJ2-5,TGTGCCAGCAGTGAATCCGGGAACCGGGAGACCCAGTACTTC,CASSESGNRETQYF
TRBV12-3/TRBV12-4,NA,13,NA,TRBJ1-5,TGTGCCAGCAGTAGGGCAGGGGATCGTGCCCAGCATTTT,CASSRAGDRAQHF
TRBV3-1/TRBV3-2,NA,15,NA,TRBJ1-4,TGTGCCAGCACCCACTATTTCCGGGGGAGAGAAAAACTGTTTTTT,CASTHYFRGREKLFF
TRBV28,TRBD2,15,NA,TRBJ2-5,TGTGCCAGCAGGAGTTCGGGACTAGCGGGAGAGACCCAGTACTTC,CASRSSGLAGETQYF
TRBV5-4,NA,14,NA,TRBJ2-4,TGTGCCAGCAGCTTTATCGGGGTACAAAACATTCAGTACTTC,CASSFIGVQNIQYF
TRBV28,NA,21,NA,TRBJ2-7,TGTGCCAGCAGTCGTAAACCCGCGCCGGTCCGGCCACTGACAGCCTCCTACGAGCAGTACTTC,CASSRKPAPVRPLTASYEQYF
TRBV6-1,NA,14,NA,TRBJ2-7,TGTGCCAGCAGTGATACCGTGGGGGCATACGAGCAGTACTTC,CASSDTVGAYEQYF
TRBV19,TRBD1,11,NA,TRBJ2-1,TGTGCCAGTAGTAGGACAGGGGAGCAGTTCTTC,CASSRTGEQFF
TRBV20-1,TRBD2,18,NA,TRBJ2-2,TGCAGTGCTAGTAAGACTAGCGGGAGGGCATTGAACACCGGGGAGCTGTTTTTT,CSASKTSGRALNTGELFF
TRBV9,NA,16,NA,TRBJ1-4,TGTGCCAGCAGCGGGGGGAGGGGACCCCCTAATGAAAAACTGTTTTTT,CASSGGRGPPNEKLFF
TRBV28,TRBD2,14,NA,TRBJ2-5,TGTGCCAGCAGCTCAACCCGGGGGGGGGAGACCCAGTACTTC,CASSSTRGGETQYF
TRBV7-2,NA,13,NA,TRBJ1-1,TGTGCCACCAAACCCACTCGTAACACTGAAGCTTTCTTT,CATKPTRNTEAFF
TRBV6-6,TRBD1,14,NA,TRBJ1-3,TGTGCCAGCAGACGGGACAGTACAGGAAACACCATATATTTT,CASRRDSTGNTIYF
TRBV5-5,TRBD2,16,NA,TRBJ2-3,TGTGCCAGCAGCTCCCTGAAAGCGGGGGGACTAGATACGCAGTATTTT,CASSSLKAGGLDTQYF
TRBV11-2,TRBD2,15,NA,TRBJ2-5,TGTGCCAGCAGCCTCCTTATAGCGGGAGAGGAGACCCAGTACTTC,CASSLLIAGEETQYF
TRBV18,NA,13,NA,TRBJ1-1,TGTGCCAGCTCACCACCCGAATCCAGTGAAGCTTTCTTT,CASSPPESSEAFF
TRBV12-3/TRBV12-4,NA,13,NA,TRBJ1-5,TGTGCCAGCAGTTTAGAGAGGAATCAGCCCCAGCATTTT,CASSLERNQPQHF
TRBV14,TRBD2,16,NA,TRBJ2-1,TGTGCCAGCAGCCAAGTAGGCCTAGCGGGAGCGAATGAGCAGTTCTTC,CASSQVGLAGANEQFF
TRBV3-1/TRBV3-2,NA,17,NA,TRBJ1-2,TGTGCCAGCAGCCGTTATGACGGGGGGCGAGCTAACTATGGCTACACCTTC,CASSRYDGGRANYGYTF
TRBV5-1,TRBD1,14,NA,TRBJ1-2,TGCGCCAGCAGCGCGGACAGGGGTAACTATGGCTACACCTTC,CASSADRGNYGYTF
TRBV28,NA,15,once,TRBJ2-3,TGTGCCAGCAGTTCCATAGGTGGAGGGGCAGATACGCAGTATTTT,CASSSIGGGADTQYF
TRBV2,TRBD1,14,NA,TRBJ1-1,TGTGCCAGCAGCTTAGACGCAGGGGGCACTGAAGCTTTCTTT,CASSLDAGGTEAFF
TRBV7-2,NA,17,NA,TRBJ1-1,TGTGCCAGCAGCCCGAGGGTACAGGGAAGAACCGGCACTGAAGCTTTCTTT,CASSPRVQGRTGTEAFF
TRBV30,NA,11,NA,TRBJ1-3,TGTGCCTGGAGTAGCGAAAACACCATATATTTT,CAWSSENTIYF
TRBV9,TRBD2,15,NA,TRBJ2-1,TGTGCCAGCGCCGGAGGACTAGGGAGGGGCAATGAGCAGTTCTTC,CASAGGLGRGNEQFF
TRBV30,TRBD1,14,NA,TRBJ2-1,TGTGCCTGGAGTGCGGGACAGTTATACAATGAGCAGTTCTTC,CAWSAGQLYNEQFF
TRBV25-1,NA,15,NA,TRBJ2-1,TGTGCCAGCAGTGAAGCCAGGGGCTCCTACAATGAGCAGTTCTTC,CASSEARGSYNEQFF
TRBV9,TRBD2,19,NA,TRBJ2-1,TGTGCCAGCAGCCCCCGAGTCCCGGGACTAGCCCCATCCTACAATGAGCAGTTCTTC,CASSPRVPGLAPSYNEQFF
TRBV12-5,NA,14,NA,TRBJ2-5,TGTGCTAGTGGACCCGGGGTCGGGTTGGAGACCCAGTACTTC,CASGPGVGLETQYF
TRBV27,TRBD1,13,NA,TRBJ2-7,TGTGCCAGCAGTTCCCGGACAGGATACGAGCAGTACTTC,CASSSRTGYEQYF
TRBV6-2/TRBV6-3,TRBD1,15,NA,TRBJ1-6,TGTGCCAGCAGTAGGGATGGGGACAGGAATTCACCCCTCCACTTT,CASSRDGDRNSPLHF
TRBV6-5,NA,15,NA,TRBJ2-5,TGTGCCAGCAGTTACTCTAGCGACCGTCAAGAGACCCAGTACTTC,CASSYSSDRQETQYF
TRBV3-1/TRBV3-2,NA,12,once,TRBJ1-1,TGTGCCAGCAGCCCGGGAATGCCTGAAGCTTTCTTT,CASSPGMPEAFF
TRBV7-8,NA,17,once,TRBJ2-5,TGTGCCAGCAGCTTAGTAGTAACTCAATGGGGCAAAGAGACCCAGTACTTC,CASSLVVTQWGKETQYF
TRBV30,NA,11,NA,TRBJ1-1,TGTGCCTGGAGGGGAACAGGGAAGGCTTTCTTT,CAWRGTGKAFF
TRBV4-3,NA,16,once,TRBJ2-2,TGCGCCAGCAGCCAAGATTTGGTCAGGAACACCGGGGAGCTGTTTTTT,CASSQDLVRNTGELFF
TRBV6-5,NA,12,NA,TRBJ2-7,TGTGCCAGCAGTTACTCGCAGGCCGAGCAGTACTTC,CASSYSQAEQYF
TRBV14,TRBD1,14,NA,TRBJ2-7,TGTGCCAGCAGGCGGACAGGGGTCGGTTACGAGCAGTACTTC,CASRRTGVGYEQYF
TRBV9,NA,12,NA,TRBJ2-3,TGTGCCAGCAGCCCACACACAGATACGCAGTATTTT,CASSPHTDTQYF
TRBV10-3,NA,12,once,TRBJ2-7,TGTGCCATCAAAGGACAGCAATACGAGCAGTACTTC,CAIKGQQYEQYF
TRBV10-3,NA,11,NA,TRBJ2-7,TGTGCCATCAGTGAGCTGTACGAGCAGTACTTC,CAISELYEQYF
TRBV3-1/TRBV3-2,NA,12,NA,TRBJ1-1,TGTGCCAGCAGTCAACCGCGGACTGAAGCTTTCTTT,CASSQPRTEAFF
TRBV18,NA,14,NA,TRBJ1-1,TGTGCCAGCTCACCACAGGGGCTGGGCACTGAAGCTTTCTTT,CASSPQGLGTEAFF
TRBV5-4,NA,14,NA,TRBJ1-1,TGTGCCAGCAGCTTCGGTGGGGCGAACACTGAAGCTTTCTTT,CASSFGGANTEAFF
TRBV28,NA,14,NA,TRBJ1-1,TGTGCCAGCAGGAACCCATTGAGGATAACTGAAGCTTTCTTT,CASRNPLRITEAFF
TRBV28,TRBD1,15,NA,TRBJ2-7,TGTGCCAGCAGTTCGGCGACAGGGAAGAGGTACGAGCAGTACTTC,CASSSATGKRYEQYF
TRBV18,NA,14,NA,TRBJ1-2,TGTGCCAGCTCACCACCGAGGACAGATTATGGCTACACCTTC,CASSPPRTDYGYTF
TRBV7-2,NA,15,once,TRBJ1-6,TGTGCCAGCAGCTTAGGGCCCAGCAGGGTATCCCCCCTCCACTTT,CASSLGPSRVSPLHF
TRBV2,NA,13,few,TRBJ1-2,TGTGCCAGCAGCACCGGGGGGTCTCGTGGCTACACCTTC,CASSTGGSRGYTF
TRBV18,NA,16,NA,TRBJ2-2,TGTGCCAGCTCACCACCGGTCAGGTTTGAACCCGGGGAGCTGTTTTTT,CASSPPVRFEPGELFF